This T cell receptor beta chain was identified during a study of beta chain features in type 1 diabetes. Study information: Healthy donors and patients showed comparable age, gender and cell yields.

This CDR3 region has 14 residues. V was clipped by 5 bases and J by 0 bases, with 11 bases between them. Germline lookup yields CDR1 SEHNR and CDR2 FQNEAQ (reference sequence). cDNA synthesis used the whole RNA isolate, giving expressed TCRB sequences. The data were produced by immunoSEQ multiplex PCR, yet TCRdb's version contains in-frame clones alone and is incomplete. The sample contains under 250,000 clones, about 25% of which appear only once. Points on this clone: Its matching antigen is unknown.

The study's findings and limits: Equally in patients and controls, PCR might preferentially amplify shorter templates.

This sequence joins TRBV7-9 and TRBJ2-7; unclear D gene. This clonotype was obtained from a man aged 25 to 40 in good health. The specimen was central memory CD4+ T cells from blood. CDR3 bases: TGTGCCAGCAGCGATAGAGCCTCCTCCTACGAGCAGTACTTC. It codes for CASSDRASSYEQYF.